This TCR beta chain was sequenced during a study of blood T cell repertoires in COVID-19 (dated by TCRdb to the early 2020s). The study in broad terms: The collaborator samples originated in the United States, Italy and Spain and spanned the acute and convalescent phases of COVID-19. The prospective study material was composed of cDNA or gDNA derived from T cells, B-cell-depleted T cells, or PBMCs. Subjects who had been exposed to COVID-19, were actively infected with it, or had recovered from it provided the deeply sampled blood TCRbeta repertoires that made up the dataset. A freely available public database, intended as a resource for researchers studying the immune response to SARS-CoV-2, is where the repertoires were released. Samples were obtained from the ongoing ImmuneRACE study (first 160 participants) and from 1,254 subjects provided by 6 global collaborators. The sample metadata nearly always contained a de-identified subject ID, COVID-19 status, age in years and sex. Where available, HLA class I and class II types were taken from metadata supplied by the sample provider and were not determined by assay-based typing. The research as a whole found: How much clinical and demographic metadata was included differed by source and by participant, and the metadata was provided uncurated.

TCRbeta CDR3 regions were amplified from genomic DNA by means of the immunoSEQ Assay, a bias-controlled multiplex PCR. The paper's data handling went like this. The number of nucleated cells in each sample was estimated by amplification of reference gene primers within the assay. To quantify the absolute abundance of each unique TCRbeta CDR3 rearrangement, sequence reads were collapsed and filtered. For each sample, productive Simpson clonality was calculated as the square root of Simpson's diversity index over productive rearrangements. TCRdb's version of the immuneACCESS table is confined to in-frame rearrangements and falls short of the full clone set. An unresolved V gene accounts for under half of the shortfall where checked; the remainder is of unknown origin. V, J and clone size reflect that table, while D and trimming were determined from the DNA. The sample includes a few hundred thousand clones, with roughly nine tenths observed a single time. The ten largest make up roughly 0.96% of the sample.

Samples from volunteer blood donors who had recovered from COVID-19 were contributed by a second Seattle source. Each collaborating institution followed its own protocols to collect whole blood in K2EDTA tubes. For TCRbeta analysis, collaborators shipped samples in one of three forms: frozen whole blood, isolated PBMCs, or DNA extracted from either of those sample types. Notes on this clone: Its antigen is currently not known. Per-nucleotide qualities are absent, and no much larger clonotype sits a single base away.

For CDR1 and CDR2, the germline V gene lists MNHEY and SVGAGI. The CDR3 goes from the cysteine to the phenylalanine over 10 residues. Here the CDR3 DNA is all that survives: 30 bases in frame from base 1. Trimming removed 5 bases from V and 7 bases from J, leaving 6 bases between the germline ends. The chain was built from TRBV6-5 and TRBJ2-7; the D gene is unclear. The clonotype was recovered from a woman aged 40-49 years who had recovered from COVID-19. Sample: peripheral blood. Here is the DNA: TGTGCCAGCAGTAACTTAGAGCAGTACTTC. This translates into CASSNLEQYF.